A single sample is the source of the 29 T cell receptor beta chains below, sequenced in a study of blood T cell repertoires in COVID-19. The method was immunoSEQ multiplex PCR; TCRdb's version includes in-frame clones alone and lacks a portion of them. The sample lists about 150,000 clones, 88% occurring once. The sequencing input was peripheral blood. The receptors here all came from a man in his 60s with active or convalescent COVID-19.

The chain combines TRBV10-3 with TRBJ2-3; D might be TRBD1 (6 bases). Germline V gives CDR1 ENHRY, CDR2 SYGVKD. The CDR3 runs 15 residues. V was trimmed by 1 base and J by 0 bases, leaving 8 bases between them. The CDR3 loop reads CAISELQGSTDTQYF. The CDR3 DNA reads TGTGCCATCAGTGAGTTACAGGGAAGCACAGATACGCAGTATTTT.

This chain uses TRBV25-1 with TRBJ1-5; TRBD1 agrees at 8 bases. There are 13 residues in the CDR3. V lost 4 bases to trimming and J lost 6 bases; unmatched junction nucleotides: 2. Germline V gene lookup returns CDR1 MGHDK and CDR2 SYGVNS. CDR3 region: CASSAGGTQPQHF. CDR3 in DNA: TGTGCCAGCAGTGCAGGGGGCACTCAGCCCCAGCATTTT.

This clone came up a few times. The chain has TRBV7-9 and TRBJ2-5, with a weak D call TRBD1 (5 bases). The CDR3 contains 14 residues. Germline CDR1 SEHNR, CDR2 FQNEAQ (reference sequence). V was trimmed by 1 base and J by 3 bases, leaving 9 bases between them. As DNA, the CDR3 is TGTGCCAGCAGCTTAGAGACGGACAAAGAGACCCAGTACTTC. Its translation: CASSLETDKETQYF.

The chain links TRBV10-3 to TRBJ2-7; TRBD2 aligns across 9 bases. CDR3 length: 15 residues. Trimming took 8 bases from V and 2 from J; bases not matched to a gene: 10. Germline CDR1 reads ENHRY; CDR2 reads SYGVKD. CDR3 in DNA: TGTGCCATCCTGGAGAGTAGCGGGAGCCCCTACGAGCAGTACTTC. It specifies CAILESSGSPYEQYF.

The chain joins TRBV4-1 to TRBJ2-7; no clear D gene. Germline CDR1 and CDR2: MGHRA and YSYEKL. The V and J ends lost 3 bases and 0 bases respectively, with 12 bases between them. The CDR3 totals 15 residues. The CDR3 DNA is TGCGCCAGCAGCCAGGGTCAGGTAGACTCCTACGAGCAGTACTTC. Translating gives CASSQGQVDSYEQYF.

As to this clone: Other DNA sequences of this sample code for an identical CDR3. The V and J genes are TRBV5-1 and TRBJ1-2; D might be TRBD1 (6 bases). The germline CDR1 and CDR2 sequences are SGHRS and YFSETQ. Trimming removed 5 bases from V and 3 bases from J, with 11 bases in between. The CDR3 is 13 amino acids. The CDR3: CASRMSGDYGYTF. The CDR3, as DNA: TGCGCCAGCAGGATGTCAGGGGACTATGGCTACACCTTC.

The gene calls are TRBV10-3 and TRBJ2-7, with D tentatively TRBD1 (6 bases). The germline CDR1 and CDR2 sequences are ENHRY and SYGVKD. The V end lost 3 bases, the J end lost 0 bases, and 12 bases lay between the germline ends. The CDR3 is 15 amino acids. CDR3 bases: TGTGCCATCAGTGACAGGGGCGCGAGCTCCTACGAGCAGTACTTC. This sequence encodes CAISDRGASSYEQYF.

The chain has TRBV2 and TRBJ1-1, with a tentative D call TRBD1 (6 bases). V was trimmed by 10 bases and J by 0 bases, leaving 12 bases between them. Germline V gives CDR1 SNHLY, CDR2 FYNNEI. This CDR3 has 13 amino acids. In DNA form, the CDR3 reads TGTGCCACCCGACAGGACATGAACACTGAAGCTTTCTTT. This translates into CATRQDMNTEAFF.

The genes are TRBV6-6 and TRBJ2-1; 13 bases agree with TRBD2. V trimming: 5 bases; J trimming: 12 bases; junction bases outside the gene matches: 4. Germline-derived CDR1 and CDR2 are MNHNY and SVGAGI (reference sequence). The CDR3 sequence is 13 residues long. CDR3 nucleotides: TGTGCCAGCAGTCGGACTAGCGGGAGAGGGCAGTTCTTC. As protein: CASSRTSGRGQFF.

This clone was observed a single time. This chain uses TRBV7-2 with TRBJ2-1; 11 bases line up with TRBD2. The CDR3 consists of 15 residues. Germline-derived CDR1 and CDR2 are SGHTA and FQGNSA. The trim removed 4 bases at V and 10 bases at J, leaving 9 bases unmatched. CDR3 bases: TGTGCCAGCAGCTCGACTAGCGGGAAACCGCTGGAGCAGTTCTTC. Its translation: CASSSTSGKPLEQFF.

This clone was seen a single time. The J gene is TRBJ2-4, the V gene TRBV6-5, with 7 nucleotides matching TRBD1. V gave up 6 bases and J gave up 1 base; unmatched junction bases: 3. Looked up from germline, CDR1 is MNHEY and CDR2 is SVGAGI. CDR3 length equals 14 residues. The CDR3 sequence: CASRTGDAKNIQYF. CDR3 nucleotides: TGTGCCAGCAGAACAGGGGATGCCAAAAACATTCAGTACTTC.

V and J are TRBV18 and TRBJ1-5; TRBD1 matches at 7 bases. The CDR3 is made up of 18 amino acids. From germline, CDR1 is KGHSH and CDR2 LQKENI. V shed 1 base and J 0 bases; nucleotides not matched to a gene: 9. This chain's CDR3 is CASSPRRSGGNSNQPQHF. DNA for the CDR3: TGTGCCAGCTCACCACGGCGATCAGGGGGAAATAGCAATCAGCCCCAGCATTTT.

The chain has TRBV30 and TRBJ2-2, with TRBD1 matching 8 bases. The CDR3 has 15 residues. With 3 bases clipped from V and 0 bases from J, the junction kept 3 bases outside the gene matches. Per the germline V gene, CDR1 is GTSNPN and CDR2 is SVGIG (reference sequence). The CDR3, as DNA: TGTGCCTGGAGGTGGACAGGGACGAACACCGGGGAGCTGTTTTTT. Its translation is CAWRWTGTNTGELFF.

This clone was observed a single time. The chain carries TRBV6-5 and TRBJ2-7, with D perhaps TRBD1 (5 bases). Germline-derived CDR1 and CDR2 are MNHEY and SVGAGI. The V gene lost 5 bases and the J gene lost 2 bases, with 13 bases spanning the gap. This CDR3 spans 14 amino acids. The CDR3 region has the DNA TGTGCCAGCAGTATCTCAGGGAATGCCTACGAGCAGTACTTC. Protein sequence: CASSISGNAYEQYF.

The V and J genes are TRBV28 and TRBJ1-5, with 10 bases fitting TRBD1. This CDR3 region has 14 residues. Germline CDR1 and CDR2: MDHEN and SYDVKM. Trimming took 5 bases from V and 6 from J; bases not matched to a gene: 4. The CDR3 loop reads CASSLTGGGQPQHF. CDR3 DNA: TGTGCCAGCAGTCTGACAGGGGGCGGTCAGCCCCAGCATTTT.

The V and J genes are TRBV13 and TRBJ2-1; the match to TRBD2 covers 14 bases. Germline V gives CDR1 PRHDT, CDR2 FYEKMQ (reference sequence). The CDR3 sequence is 17 residues long. V lost 4 bases and J lost 4; bases outside the gene matches: 6. The CDR3 sequence: CASSSGTSGSRYNEQFF. CDR3 DNA sequence: TGTGCCAGCAGCTCGGGGACTAGCGGGAGCCGGTACAATGAGCAGTTCTTC.

This clone was counted a few times. This sequence joins TRBV6-1 and TRBJ1-1; tentatively, D is TRBD1 (5 bases). This CDR3 spans 14 amino acids. CDR1 and CDR2 from the germline V gene are MNHNS and SASEGT. The V end was cut by 3 bases, the J end by 3 bases, with 11 bases between. The CDR3 nucleotides read TGTGCCAGCAGTGAGGCAGGGATGGACACTGAAGCTTTCTTT. It encodes CASSEAGMDTEAFF.

J is TRBJ2-2 and V is TRBV15; weak D call: TRBD1 (6 bases). With 1 base removed from V and 1 base from J, the gap between germline ends came to 10 bases. CDR3 length equals 16 residues. Germline loops: CDR1 LNHNV, CDR2 YYDKDF (reference sequence). The CDR3 DNA follows: TGTGCCACCAGCAGAGGGGGGCGAGGGAACACCGGGGAGCTGTTTTTT. It translates to CATSRGGRGNTGELFF.

The V call is TRBV28, the J call TRBJ1-5, with D maybe TRBD1 (5 bases). The length of the CDR3 is 15 residues. V gave up 6 bases and J gave up 4 bases, with 16 bases separating them. Germline lookup yields CDR1 MDHEN and CDR2 SYDVKM. The CDR3 nucleotides are TGTGCCAGCAGAGACCGACAGTCTTGGAATCAGCCCCAGCATTTT. It translates to CASRDRQSWNQPQHF.

This sequence joins TRBV7-9 and TRBJ1-3, with 10 bases aligning to TRBD1. CDR3 length equals 14 residues. With V trimmed by 5 bases and J by 6 bases, 4 bases remained unmatched. Germline V gene sequence: CDR1 SEHNR, CDR2 FQNEAQ (reference sequence). CDR3: CASSPTGGANTIYF. The CDR3 nucleotides are TGTGCCAGCAGCCCGACAGGGGGCGCAAACACCATATATTTT.

This clone was found once. This sequence joins TRBV19 and TRBJ2-2, with TRBD2 matching 15 bases. The germline gives CDR1 LNHDA, CDR2 SQIVND (reference sequence). The trim removed 3 bases at V and 5 bases at J, leaving 4 bases unmatched. The CDR3 is 17 residues long. CDR3 sequence reads: CASSMGLAGGRTGELFF. For the CDR3, the DNA is TGTGCCAGTAGTATGGGACTAGCGGGAGGTCGTACCGGGGAGCTGTTTTTT.

The chain links TRBV4-2 to TRBJ1-2, with D maybe TRBD1 (6 bases). Germline CDR1 and CDR2: LGHNA and YNFKEQ. With 3 bases removed from V and 8 bases from J, the gap between germline ends came to 13 bases. The CDR3 is made up of 13 amino acids. This chain's CDR3 is CASSHGTMGGYTF. CDR3 bases: TGTGCCAGCAGCCACGGGACAATGGGAGGCTACACCTTC.

The rearrangement links TRBV7-9 to TRBJ2-3; maybe TRBD2 (6 bases). V lost 9 bases and J lost 0, with 19 bases in between. Germline lookup yields CDR1 SEHNR and CDR2 FQNEAQ (reference sequence). The CDR3 totals 16 residues. CDR3 sequence reads: CASFGGIKASTDTQYF. DNA for the CDR3: TGTGCCAGTTTCGGAGGGATAAAGGCTAGCACAGATACGCAGTATTTT.

The chain links TRBV6-6 to TRBJ1-1; no definite D call. The germline V gene has CDR1 MNHNY and CDR2 SVGAGI (reference sequence). This CDR3 is 14 amino acids long. The V and J ends lost 5 bases and 6 bases respectively, with 16 bases between them. CDR3 in DNA: TGTGCCAGCAGTATTGGGTCGCGGGTCCCTGAAGCTTTCTTT. This gives the protein CASSIGSRVPEAFF.

The CDR3 loop reads CASSSPGQKPSGYGYTF. CDR3 nucleotide sequence: TGTGCCAGCAGCTCGCCGGGACAAAAGCCTTCCGGCTATGGCTACACCTTC. The V call is TRBV11-2, the J call TRBJ1-2, with D perhaps TRBD1 (6 bases). V dropped 4 bases and J dropped 4 bases, with 22 bases sitting between them. There are 17 residues in the CDR3. The germline CDR1 and CDR2 sequences are SGHAT and FQNNGV. Filled out from reference TRBV11-2 and TRBJ1-2, the complete variable domain reads EAGVAQSPRYKIIEKRQSVAFWCNPISGHATLYWYQQILGQGPKLLIQFQNNGVVDDSQLPKDRFSAERLKGVDSTLKIQPAKLEDSAVYLCASSSPGQKPSGYGYTFGSGTRLTVV.

The chain is built from TRBV5-1 and TRBJ1-4, with 9 bases fitting TRBD1. V trimming: 4 bases; J trimming: 4 bases; junction bases outside the gene matches: 5. Per the germline V gene, CDR1 is SGHRS and CDR2 is YFSETQ. This CDR3 comprises 15 residues. CDR3 nucleotide sequence: TGCGCCAGCAGCAACCAGGGACAGGGTAATGAAAAACTGTTTTTT. Amino acid sequence: CASSNQGQGNEKLFF.

This clone was counted a single time. The genes are TRBV7-3 and TRBJ2-1, with D possibly TRBD2 on 5 matching bases. Germline V CDR1 and CDR2: SGHTA, FQGTGA. The CDR3 is 12 amino acids. V dropped 2 bases and J dropped 9 bases, with 8 bases sitting between them. The CDR3 region has the DNA TGTGCCAGCAGCTTAGGGGAGAGTGAGCAGTTCTTC. Protein: CASSLGESEQFF.

The chain employs TRBV10-1 and TRBJ2-3; TRBD1 aligns across 7 bases. Germline trimming cut 3 bases from V and 0 bases from J; bases unmatched to any gene: 6. The germline CDR1 and CDR2 sequences are WNHNN and SYGVQD (reference sequence). The CDR3 loop spans 16 amino acids. As DNA, the CDR3 is TGCGCCAGCAGTGATTCGACAGGGCCTAGCACAGATACGCAGTATTTT. It yields the protein CASSDSTGPSTDTQYF.

The rearrangement uses TRBV28 and TRBJ1-2; 7 bases agree with TRBD1. CDR1 is MDHEN, CDR2 SYDVKM, per germline. The CDR3 consists of 13 residues. Trimming at V came to 6 bases and at J to 2 bases, leaving 3 bases not matched to a gene. CDR3 sequence reads: CASSLQGNYGYTF. The CDR3 region has the DNA TGTGCCAGCAGCCTACAGGGGAACTATGGCTACACCTTC.